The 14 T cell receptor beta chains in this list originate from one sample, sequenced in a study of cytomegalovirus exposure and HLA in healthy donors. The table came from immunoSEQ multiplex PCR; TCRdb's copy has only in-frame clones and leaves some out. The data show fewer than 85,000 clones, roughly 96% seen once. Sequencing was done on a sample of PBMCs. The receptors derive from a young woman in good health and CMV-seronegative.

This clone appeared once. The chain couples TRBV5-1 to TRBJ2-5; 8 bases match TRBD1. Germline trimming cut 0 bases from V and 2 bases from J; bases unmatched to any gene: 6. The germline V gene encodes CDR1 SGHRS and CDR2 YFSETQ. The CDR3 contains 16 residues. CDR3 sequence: CASSLGGQGVQETQYF. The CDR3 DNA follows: TGCGCCAGCAGCTTGGGAGGACAGGGCGTTCAAGAGACCCAGTACTTC. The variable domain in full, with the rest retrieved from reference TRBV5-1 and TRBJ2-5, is KAGVTQTPRYLIKTRGQQVTLSCSPISGHRSVSWYQQTPGQGLQFLFEYFSETQRNKGNFPGRFSGRQFSNSRSEMNVSTLELGDSALYLCASSLGGQGVQETQYFGPGTRLLVL.

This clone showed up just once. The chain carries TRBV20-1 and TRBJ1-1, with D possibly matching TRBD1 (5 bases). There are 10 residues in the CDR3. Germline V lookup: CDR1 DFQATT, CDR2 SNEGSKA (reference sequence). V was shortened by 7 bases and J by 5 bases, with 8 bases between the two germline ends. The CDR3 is CSVGGTEAFF. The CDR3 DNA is TGCAGTGTCGGGGGGACTGAAGCTTTCTTT.

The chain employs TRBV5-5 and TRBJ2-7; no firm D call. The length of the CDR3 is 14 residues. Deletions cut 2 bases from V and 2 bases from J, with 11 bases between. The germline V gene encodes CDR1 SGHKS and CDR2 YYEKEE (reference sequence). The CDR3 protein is CASSLARTTYEQYF. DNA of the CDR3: TGTGCCAGCAGCTTAGCGCGAACGACCTACGAGCAGTACTTC.

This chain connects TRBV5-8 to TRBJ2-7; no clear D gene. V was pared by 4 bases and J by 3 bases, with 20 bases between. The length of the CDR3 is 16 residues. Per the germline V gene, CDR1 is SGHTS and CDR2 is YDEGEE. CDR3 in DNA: TGTGCCAGCAGCCTCTCATCAAGCCCTTCGGGCTACGAGCAGTACTTC. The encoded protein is CASSLSSSPSGYEQYF.

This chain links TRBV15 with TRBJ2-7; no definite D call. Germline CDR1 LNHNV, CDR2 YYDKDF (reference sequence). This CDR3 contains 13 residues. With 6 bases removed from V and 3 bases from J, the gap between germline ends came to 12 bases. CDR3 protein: CATSSLQYYEQYF. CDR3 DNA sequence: TGTGCCACCAGTAGCCTTCAATACTACGAGCAGTACTTC. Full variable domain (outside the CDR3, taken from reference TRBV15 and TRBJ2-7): DAMVIQNPRYQVTQFGKPVTLSCSQTLNHNVMYWYQQKSSQAPKLLFHYYDKDFNNEADTPDNFQSRRPNTSFCFLDIRSPGLGDTAMYLCATSSLQYYEQYFGPGTRLTVT.

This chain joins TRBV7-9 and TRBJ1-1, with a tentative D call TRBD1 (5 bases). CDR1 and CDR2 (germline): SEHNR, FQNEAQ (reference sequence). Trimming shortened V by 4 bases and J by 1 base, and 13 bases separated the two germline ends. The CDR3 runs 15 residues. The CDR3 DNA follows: TGTGCCAGCAGCTATACAGGCCCTTCGAACACTGAAGCTTTCTTT. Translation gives CASSYTGPSNTEAFF.

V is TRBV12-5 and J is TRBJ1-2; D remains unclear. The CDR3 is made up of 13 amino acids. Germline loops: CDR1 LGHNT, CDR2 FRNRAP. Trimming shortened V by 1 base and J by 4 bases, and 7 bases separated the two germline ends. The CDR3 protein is CASGLAESYGYTF. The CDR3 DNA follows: TGTGCTAGTGGTTTGGCAGAAAGCTATGGCTACACCTTC.

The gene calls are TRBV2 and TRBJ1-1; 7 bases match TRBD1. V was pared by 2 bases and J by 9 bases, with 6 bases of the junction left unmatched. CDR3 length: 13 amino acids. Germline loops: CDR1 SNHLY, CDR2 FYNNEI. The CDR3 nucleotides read TGTGCCAGCAGTGAACGAAGGGACAGAAAAGCTTTCTTT. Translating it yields CASSERRDRKAFF. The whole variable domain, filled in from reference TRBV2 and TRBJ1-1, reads EPEVTQTPSHQVTQMGQEVILRCVPISNHLYFYWYRQILGQKVEFLVSFYNNEISEKSEIFDDQFSVERPDGSNFTLKIRSTKLEDSAMYFCASSERRDRKAFFGQGTRLTVV.

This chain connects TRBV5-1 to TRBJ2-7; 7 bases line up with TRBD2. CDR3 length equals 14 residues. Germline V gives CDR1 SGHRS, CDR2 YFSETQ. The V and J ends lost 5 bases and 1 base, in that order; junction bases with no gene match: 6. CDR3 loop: CASRVGGTSYEQYF. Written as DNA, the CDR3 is TGCGCCAGCAGGGTGGGGGGGACGTCCTACGAGCAGTACTTC.

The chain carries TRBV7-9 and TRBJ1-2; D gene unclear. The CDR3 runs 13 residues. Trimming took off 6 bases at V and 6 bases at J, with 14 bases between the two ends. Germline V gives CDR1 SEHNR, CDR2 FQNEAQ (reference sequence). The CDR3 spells CASRNAKGDGYTF. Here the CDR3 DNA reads TGTGCCAGCAGAAACGCAAAGGGAGATGGCTACACCTTC.

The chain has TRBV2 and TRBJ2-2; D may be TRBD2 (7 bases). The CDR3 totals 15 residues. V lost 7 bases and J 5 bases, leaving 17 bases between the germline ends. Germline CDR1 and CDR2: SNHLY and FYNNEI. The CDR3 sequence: CASTLQGLLTGELFF. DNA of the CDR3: TGTGCCAGCACCCTACAGGGACTACTGACCGGGGAGCTGTTTTTT.

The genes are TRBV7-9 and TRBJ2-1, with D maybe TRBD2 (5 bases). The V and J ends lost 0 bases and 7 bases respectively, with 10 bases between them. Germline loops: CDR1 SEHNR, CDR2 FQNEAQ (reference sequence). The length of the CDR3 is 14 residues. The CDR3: CASSLAGVGNEQFF. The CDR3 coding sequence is TGTGCCAGCAGCTTAGCGGGAGTAGGAAATGAGCAGTTCTTC.

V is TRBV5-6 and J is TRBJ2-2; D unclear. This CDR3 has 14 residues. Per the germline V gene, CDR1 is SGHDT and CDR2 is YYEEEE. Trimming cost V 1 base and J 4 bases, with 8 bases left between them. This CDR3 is CASSLFAFTGELFF. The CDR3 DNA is TGTGCCAGCAGCTTGTTTGCGTTCACCGGGGAGCTGTTTTTT.

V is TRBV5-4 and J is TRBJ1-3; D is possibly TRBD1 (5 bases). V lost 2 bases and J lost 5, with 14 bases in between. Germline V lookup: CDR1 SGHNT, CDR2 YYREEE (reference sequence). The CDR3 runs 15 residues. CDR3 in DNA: TGTGCCAGCAGCTTCGGGGGGAATAACCGAAACACCATATATTTT. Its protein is CASSFGGNNRNTIYF.